This TCR beta chain stems from a study of blood T cells in healthy people across ages. A second PCR of 7 to 11 cycles used a sample-barcoded 5' primer and a J-beta primer mix. TCRdb re-called the 5' RACE reads through MiXCR, storing one row per CDR3 protein. The repertoire has more than 700,000 distinct CDR3 sequences, about 45% of them found once; the top ten carry 18%. Peripheral blood from each donor was collected in a volume of 9.5 to 10 milliliters. Total RNA, at least 5.5 micrograms per sample, came from PBMCs. This clonotype was obtained from a man at least 80 years old in good health. Sequenced: blood.

Here the CDR3 reads CASSLGVVLSGANVLTF. DNA of the CDR3: TGTGCCAGCAGTTTGGGTGTAGTTCTCTCTGGGGCCAACGTCCTGACTTTC. V gene TRBV28 combines with J gene TRBJ2-6; D is uncertain. CDR1 is MDHEN and CDR2 is SYDVKM in the germline V gene. V was cut by 3 bases and J by 0 bases, with 12 bases left in between. The CDR3 sequence is 17 residues long. Full variable domain (outside the CDR3, taken from reference TRBV28 and TRBJ2-6): DVKVTQSSRYLVKRTGEKVFLECVQDMDHENMFWYRQDPGLGLRLIYFSYDVKMKEKGDIPEGYSVSREKKERFSLILESASTNQTSMYLCASSLGVVLSGANVLTFGAGSRLTVL.